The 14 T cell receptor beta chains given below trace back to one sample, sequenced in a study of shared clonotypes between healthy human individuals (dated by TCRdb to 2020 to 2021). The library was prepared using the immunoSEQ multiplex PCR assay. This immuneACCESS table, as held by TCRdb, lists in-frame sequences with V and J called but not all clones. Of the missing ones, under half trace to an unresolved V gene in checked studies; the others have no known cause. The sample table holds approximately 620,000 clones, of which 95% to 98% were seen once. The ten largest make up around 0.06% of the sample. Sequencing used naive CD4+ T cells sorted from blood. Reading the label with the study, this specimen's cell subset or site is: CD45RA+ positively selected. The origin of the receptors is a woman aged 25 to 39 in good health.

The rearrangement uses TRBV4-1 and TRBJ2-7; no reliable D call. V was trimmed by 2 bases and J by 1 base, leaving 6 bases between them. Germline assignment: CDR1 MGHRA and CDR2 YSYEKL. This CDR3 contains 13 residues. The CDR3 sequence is CASSQQESYEQYF. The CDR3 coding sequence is TGCGCCAGCAGCCAACAGGAGTCCTACGAGCAGTACTTC.

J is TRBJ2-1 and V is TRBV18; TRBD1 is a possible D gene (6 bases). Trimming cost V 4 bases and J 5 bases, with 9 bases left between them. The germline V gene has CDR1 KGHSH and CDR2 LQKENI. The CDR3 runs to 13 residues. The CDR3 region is CASSLRQDNEQFF. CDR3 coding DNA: TGTGCCAGCTCACTGAGACAGGACAATGAGCAGTTCTTC.

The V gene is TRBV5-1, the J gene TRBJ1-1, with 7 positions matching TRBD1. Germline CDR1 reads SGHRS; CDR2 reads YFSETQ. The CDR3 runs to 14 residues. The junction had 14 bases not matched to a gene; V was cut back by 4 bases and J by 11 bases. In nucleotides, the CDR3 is TGCGCCAGCAGCCAGACAGGGACCGCCGGGGAGGCTTTCTTT. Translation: CASSQTGTAGEAFF.

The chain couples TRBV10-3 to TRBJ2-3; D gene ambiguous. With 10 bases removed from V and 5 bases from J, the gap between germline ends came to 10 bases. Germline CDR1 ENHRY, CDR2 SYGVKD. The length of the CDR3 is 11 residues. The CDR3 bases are TGTGCCACCCGGATGGAAGATACGCAGTATTTT. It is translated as CATRMEDTQYF.

In nucleotides, the CDR3 is TGCGCCAGCAGCCCCATAGCGGGAGGTACCGGGGAGCTGTTTTTT. Its translation is CASSPIAGGTGELFF. V is TRBV5-1 and J is TRBJ2-2, with 10 bases fitting TRBD2. V shed 4 bases and J 5 bases; nucleotides not matched to a gene: 5. Germline V gene lookup returns CDR1 SGHRS and CDR2 YFSETQ. CDR3 length: 15 residues.

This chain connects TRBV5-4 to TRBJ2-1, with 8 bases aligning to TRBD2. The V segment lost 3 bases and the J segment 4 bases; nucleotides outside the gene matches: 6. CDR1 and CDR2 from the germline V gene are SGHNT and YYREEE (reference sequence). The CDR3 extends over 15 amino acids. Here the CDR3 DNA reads TGTGCCAGCAGCTCCCCCAGCGGGGGATACAATGAGCAGTTCTTC. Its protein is CASSSPSGGYNEQFF.

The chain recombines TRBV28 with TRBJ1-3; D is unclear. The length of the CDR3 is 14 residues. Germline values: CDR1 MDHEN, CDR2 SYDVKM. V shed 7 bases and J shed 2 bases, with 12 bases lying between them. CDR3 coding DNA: TGTGCCAGCAACTCCGCGGGTGCTGGAAACACCATATATTTT. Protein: CASNSAGAGNTIYF.

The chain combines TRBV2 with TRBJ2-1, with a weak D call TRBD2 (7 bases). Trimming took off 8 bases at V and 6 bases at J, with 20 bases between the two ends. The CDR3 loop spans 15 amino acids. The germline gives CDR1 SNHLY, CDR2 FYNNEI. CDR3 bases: TGTGCCAGCCGGGGAGGCGGGGGCGGCCTCAATGAGCAGTTCTTC. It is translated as CASRGGGGGLNEQFF.

CDR3 protein: CASRGHGKSSGNTIYF. CDR3 in DNA: TGTGCCAGCAGAGGACACGGAAAATCCTCTGGAAACACCATATATTTT. This rearrangement joins TRBV28 to TRBJ1-3; a possible D gene is TRBD1 (5 bases). The V gene's germline CDR1 is MDHEN and CDR2 SYDVKM. V was cut by 6 bases and J by 0 bases, with 15 bases left in between. The CDR3 has 16 residues.

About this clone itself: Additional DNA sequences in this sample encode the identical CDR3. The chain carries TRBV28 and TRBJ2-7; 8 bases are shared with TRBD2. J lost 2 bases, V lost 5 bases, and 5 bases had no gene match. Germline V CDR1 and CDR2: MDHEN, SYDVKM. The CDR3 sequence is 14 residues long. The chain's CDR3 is CASSTSGRTYEQYF. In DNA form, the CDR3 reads TGTGCCAGCAGTACTAGCGGACGGACCTACGAGCAGTACTTC.

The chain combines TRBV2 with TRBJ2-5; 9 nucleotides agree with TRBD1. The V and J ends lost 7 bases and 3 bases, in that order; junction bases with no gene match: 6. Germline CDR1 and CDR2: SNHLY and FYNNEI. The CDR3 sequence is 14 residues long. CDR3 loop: CASTRWTGEETQYF. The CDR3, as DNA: TGTGCCAGCACCAGATGGACAGGGGAAGAGACCCAGTACTTC. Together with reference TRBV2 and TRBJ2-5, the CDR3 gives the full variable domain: EPEVTQTPSHQVTQMGQEVILRCVPISNHLYFYWYRQILGQKVEFLVSFYNNEISEKSEIFDDQFSVERPDGSNFTLKIRSTKLEDSAMYFCASTRWTGEETQYFGPGTRLLVL.

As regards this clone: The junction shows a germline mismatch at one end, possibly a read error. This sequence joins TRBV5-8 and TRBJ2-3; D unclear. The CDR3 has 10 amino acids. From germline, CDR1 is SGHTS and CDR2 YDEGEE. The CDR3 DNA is TGTGCCACCAGCACAGATACGCAGTATTTT. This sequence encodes CATSTDTQYF.

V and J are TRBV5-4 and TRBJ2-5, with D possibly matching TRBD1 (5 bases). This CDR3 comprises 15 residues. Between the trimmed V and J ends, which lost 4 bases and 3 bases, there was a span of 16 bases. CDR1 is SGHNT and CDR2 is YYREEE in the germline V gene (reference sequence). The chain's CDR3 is CASSPSRTNKETQYF. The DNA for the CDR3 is TGTGCCAGCAGCCCGAGCAGGACAAATAAAGAGACCCAGTACTTC.

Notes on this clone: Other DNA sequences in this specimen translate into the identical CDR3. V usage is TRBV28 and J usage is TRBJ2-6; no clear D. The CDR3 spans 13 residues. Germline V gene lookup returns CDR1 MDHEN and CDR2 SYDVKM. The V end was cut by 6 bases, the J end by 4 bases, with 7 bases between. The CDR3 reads CASRPSGANVLTF. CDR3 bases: TGTGCCAGCAGGCCCTCCGGGGCCAACGTCCTGACTTTC.